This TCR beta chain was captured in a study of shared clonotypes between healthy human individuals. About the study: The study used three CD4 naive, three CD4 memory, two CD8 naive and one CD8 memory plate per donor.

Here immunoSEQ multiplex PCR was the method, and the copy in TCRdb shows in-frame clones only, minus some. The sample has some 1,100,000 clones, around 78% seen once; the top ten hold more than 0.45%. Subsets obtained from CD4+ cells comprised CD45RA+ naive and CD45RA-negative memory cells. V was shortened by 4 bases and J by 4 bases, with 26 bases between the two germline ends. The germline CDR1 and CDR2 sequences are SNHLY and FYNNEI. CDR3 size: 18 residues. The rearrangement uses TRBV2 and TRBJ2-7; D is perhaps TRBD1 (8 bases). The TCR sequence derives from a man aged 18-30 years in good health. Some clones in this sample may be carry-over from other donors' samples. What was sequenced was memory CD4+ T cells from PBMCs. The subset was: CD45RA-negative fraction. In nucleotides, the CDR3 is TGTGCCAGCAGTGTATCTAAAGGGGGGGGACAGGCAACTTACGAGCAGTACTTC. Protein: CASSVSKGGGQATYEQYF.